The source of this T cell receptor (beta chain) is a study of T-cell memory formation after mild COVID-19. Study-wide points: Researchers could not confirm that second-wave clones peaking on day 37 targeted SARS-CoV-2. Cross-reactive memory seemingly joined, as some responding clones were found in pre-infection memory.

Each CDR3 protein is one row after TCRdb ran MiXCR on the 5' RACE reads. The data hold a few hundred thousand distinct CDR3 sequences, with roughly 19% observed a single time. This clonotype was observed a few times. The antigen is unknown. Sequenced material: PBMCs or a T cell subset sorted from them (not recorded which). The origin of this receptor is a man in his late teens or twenties who had mild COVID-19 (a few samples of this study predate the infection). Cell type and time point are not known.

CDR3 protein: CASSQARGSYNEQFF. As DNA, the CDR3 is TGTGCCAGCAGCCAAGCGCGGGGCTCCTACAATGAGCAGTTCTTC. The rearrangement uses TRBV3-1 and TRBJ2-1; TRBD2 is a possible D gene (6 bases). Trimming left V 1 base short and J 0 bases short, with 7 bases between. Germline CDR1 is LGHDT and CDR2 is YNNKEL (reference sequence). This CDR3 contains 15 residues.